The 10 T cell receptor beta chains listed next were all sequenced from one sample in a study of cytomegalovirus exposure and HLA in healthy donors. In the PCR, 60 Vbeta and 13 Jbeta primers were used. Method: immunoSEQ multiplex PCR; TCRdb's copy keeps in-frame clones and lacks some. The table shows roughly 100,000 clones, with 80% occurring only once. The source material was PBMCs. The receptors come from a man younger than 45 in good health and CMV-seropositive.

The chain has TRBV4-2 and TRBJ2-2; 13 bases are a match to TRBD2. Germline-derived CDR1 and CDR2 are LGHNA and YNFKEQ. V shed 1 base, J shed 6 bases, and the junction held 8 bases outside the gene matches. The CDR3 contains 18 residues. CDR3 protein: CASSQGDTSGGAPGELFF. DNA for the CDR3: TGTGCCAGCAGCCAAGGAGATACTAGCGGGGGGGCCCCCGGGGAGCTGTTTTTT.

The V gene is TRBV11-3, the J gene TRBJ2-7; 8 nucleotides agree with TRBD1. Per germline, CDR1 SGHNT and CDR2 YENEEA. V trimming: 4 bases; J trimming: 0 bases; junction bases outside the gene matches: 5. This CDR3 contains 15 residues. CDR3 protein: CASSWGTGTSYEQYF. The CDR3 DNA reads as TGTGCCAGCAGCTGGGGGACAGGAACCTCCTACGAGCAGTACTTC. Using reference TRBV11-3 and TRBJ2-7 for the parts outside the CDR3, the full variable domain is EAGVVQSPRYKIIEKKQPVAFWCNPISGHNTLYWYLQNLGQGPELLIRYENEEAVDDSQLPKDRFSAERLKGVDSTLKIQPAELGDSAVYLCASSWGTGTSYEQYFGPGTRLTVT.

This clone has just a few counts. V and J are TRBV30 and TRBJ1-6, with TRBD1 as a possible D gene (5 bases). CDR3 length: 15 amino acids. Germline CDR1 is GTSNPN and CDR2 is SVGIG (reference sequence). V was trimmed by 3 bases and J by 0 bases, leaving 9 bases between them. The CDR3 DNA sequence: TGTGCCTGGAGACGGGGGAGCTCCTATAATTCACCCCTCCACTTT. Translating gives CAWRRGSSYNSPLHF. Drawing the rest from reference TRBV30 and TRBJ1-6, the complete variable domain is SQTIHQWPATLVQPVGSPLSLECTVEGTSNPNLYWYRQAAGRGLQLLFYSVGIGQISSEVPQNLSASRPQDRQFILSSKKLLLSDSGFYLCAWRRGSSYNSPLHFGNGTRLTVT.

A single count supports this clone. V usage is TRBV30 and J usage is TRBJ2-5, with TRBD2 identical over 11 bases. The CDR3 totals 15 residues. V gave up 3 bases and J gave up 0 bases; unmatched junction bases: 3. Germline V CDR1 and CDR2: GTSNPN, SVGIG (reference sequence). The CDR3 spells CAWSRLAGNQETQYF. The CDR3 DNA sequence: TGTGCCTGGAGCCGACTAGCGGGGAACCAAGAGACCCAGTACTTC.

The table lists this clone with a count of one. V and J are TRBV5-1 and TRBJ1-4; TRBD1 aligns across 11 bases. The germline V gene has CDR1 SGHRS and CDR2 YFSETQ. V was pared by 4 bases and J by 5 bases, with 4 bases of the junction left unmatched. The CDR3 has 15 residues. This chain's CDR3 is CASSPGQGGNEKLFF. In DNA form, the CDR3 reads TGCGCCAGCAGCCCGGGACAGGGGGGGAATGAAAAACTGTTTTTT.

This sequence joins TRBV2 and TRBJ2-5, with a weak D call TRBD2 (5 bases). Germline V CDR1 and CDR2: SNHLY, FYNNEI. Trimming removed 4 bases at V and 4 bases at J, with 7 bases between. The CDR3 has 12 residues. The CDR3 sequence: CASSAGSETQYF. The CDR3 DNA sequence: TGTGCCAGCAGTGCGGGGTCAGAGACCCAGTACTTC.

This chain uses TRBV5-1 with TRBJ2-1; TRBD2 matches at 10 bases. Germline V gene data show CDR1 as SGHRS and CDR2 as YFSETQ. The ends lost 5 bases at V and 2 bases at J; junction bases unmatched: 4. CDR3 length equals 15 residues. The CDR3 is CASRLSGGAYNEQFF. The CDR3 nucleotides are TGCGCCAGCAGACTGAGCGGGGGGGCCTACAATGAGCAGTTCTTC.

The V call is TRBV7-2, the J call TRBJ1-2; perhaps TRBD1 as D (6 bases). The CDR3 is made up of 15 amino acids. The ends were cut back, 4 bases at V and 0 bases at J, with 12 bases in the middle. Per the germline V gene, CDR1 is SGHTA and CDR2 is FQGNSA. CDR3 sequence reads: CASSSGQSTNYGYTF. The CDR3 nucleotides read TGTGCCAGCAGCTCAGGACAGAGTACTAACTATGGCTACACCTTC.

This clone has only a few counts. The chain combines TRBV2 with TRBJ1-1, with a possible D match to TRBD1 (5 bases). The ends were cut back, 7 bases at V and 5 bases at J, with 8 bases in the middle. From germline, CDR1 is SNHLY and CDR2 FYNNEI. CDR3 size: 11 residues. The CDR3 DNA reads TGTGCCAGCACGGGGGGGACTGAAGCTTTCTTT. It yields the protein CASTGGTEAFF.

This clone was observed a single time. The genes are TRBV7-6 and TRBJ2-5; D unresolved. The tail of the sequence fits TRBJ2-7 better, so the J call may be wrong. CDR3 length equals 14 residues. CDR1 is SGHVS, CDR2 FNYEAQ, per germline. CDR3: CASSSAGPTYEQYF. CDR3 in DNA: TGTGCCAGCAGCTCAGCCGGTCCTACCTACGAGCAGTACTTC.